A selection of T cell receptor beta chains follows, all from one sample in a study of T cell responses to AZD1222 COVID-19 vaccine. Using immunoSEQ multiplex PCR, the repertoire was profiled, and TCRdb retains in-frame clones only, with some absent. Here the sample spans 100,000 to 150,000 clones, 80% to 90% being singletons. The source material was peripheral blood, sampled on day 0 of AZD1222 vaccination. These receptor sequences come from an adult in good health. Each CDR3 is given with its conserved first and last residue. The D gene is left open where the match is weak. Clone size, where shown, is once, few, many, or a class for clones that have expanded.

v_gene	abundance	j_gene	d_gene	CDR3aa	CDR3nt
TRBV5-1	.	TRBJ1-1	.	CASSPNPDGRTEAFF	TGCGCCAGCAGCCCGAACCCTGACGGACGCACTGAAGCTTTCTTT
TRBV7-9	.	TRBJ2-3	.	CASSFGDQAEGQYF	TGTGCCAGCAGCTTTGGAGACCAAGCGGAGGGGCAGTATTTT
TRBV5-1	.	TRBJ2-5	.	CASSPGGIQETQYF	TGCGCCAGCAGCCCAGGGGGGATACAAGAGACCCAGTACTTC
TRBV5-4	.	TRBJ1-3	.	CASSFRGGNTIYF	TGTGCCAGCAGCTTCCGGGGAGGAAACACCATATATTTT
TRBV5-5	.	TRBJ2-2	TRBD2	CASSLGPSGSLDGELFF	TGTGCCAGCAGCTTGGGCCCTAGCGGGAGTCTTGACGGGGAGCTGTTTTTT
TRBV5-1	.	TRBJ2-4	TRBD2	CASSLEWASGGPGAKNIQYF	TGCGCCAGCAGCTTGGAGTGGGCTAGCGGGGGGCCGGGCGCCAAAAACATTCAGTACTTC
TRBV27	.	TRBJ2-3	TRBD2	CASNSGWGKGTDTQYF	TGTGCCAGTAATAGCGGGTGGGGCAAGGGCACAGATACGCAGTATTTT
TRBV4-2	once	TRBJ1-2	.	CASSQERPYGYTF	TGTGCCAGCAGCCAAGAGCGGCCTTATGGCTACACCTTC
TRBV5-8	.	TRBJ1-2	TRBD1	CASSLGGGQRFYGYTF	TGTGCCAGCAGCCTCGGAGGGGGACAGAGATTCTATGGCTACACCTTC
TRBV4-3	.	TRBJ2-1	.	CASSLRLVERNEQFF	TGCGCCAGCAGCCTCCGACTAGTGGAACGTAATGAGCAGTTCTTC
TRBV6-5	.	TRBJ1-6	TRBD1	CASSYRGQGYSPLHF	TGTGCCAGCAGTTACCGGGGACAGGGGTATTCACCCCTCCACTTT
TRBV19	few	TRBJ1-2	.	CASSIAFGREGYTF	TGTGCCAGTAGTATCGCCTTCGGAAGGGAGGGCTACACCTTC
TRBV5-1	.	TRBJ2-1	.	CASSLGDTTYNEQFF	TGCGCCAGCAGCCTGGGGGACACGACCTACAATGAGCAGTTCTTC
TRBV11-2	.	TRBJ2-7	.	CASSLAAEQYF	TGTGCCAGCAGCTTAGCAGCCGAGCAGTACTTC
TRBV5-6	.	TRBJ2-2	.	CASSPLGWAGELFF	TGTGCCAGCAGCCCCCTTGGGTGGGCCGGGGAGCTGTTTTTT
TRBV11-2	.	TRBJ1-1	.	CASSDEGREAFF	TGTGCCAGCAGCGACGAAGGGCGTGAAGCTTTCTTT
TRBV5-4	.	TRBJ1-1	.	CASKERGGRTEAFF	TGTGCCAGCAAAGAGCGTGGGGGGAGGACTGAAGCTTTCTTT
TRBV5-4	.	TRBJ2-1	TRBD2	CASSSRSSGSRRAGEQFF	TGTGCCAGCAGCTCGAGATCTAGCGGGAGCCGCAGGGCGGGTGAGCAGTTCTTC
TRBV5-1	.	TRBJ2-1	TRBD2	CASSPALTSGIYNEQFF	TGCGCCAGCAGCCCCGCCCTGACTAGCGGGATTTACAATGAGCAGTTCTTC
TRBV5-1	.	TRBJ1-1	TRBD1	CASSLQGADTEAFF	TGCGCCAGCAGCTTACAGGGGGCTGACACTGAAGCTTTCTTT
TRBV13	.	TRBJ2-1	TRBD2	CASSPLMAGGNNEQFF	TGTGCCAGCAGCCCCCTTATGGCGGGGGGAAACAATGAGCAGTTCTTC
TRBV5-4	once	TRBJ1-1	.	CASSIPTGLNTEAFF	TGTGCCAGCAGCATTCCGACAGGATTGAACACTGAAGCTTTCTTT
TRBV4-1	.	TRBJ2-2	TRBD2	CASSQGPLSGGAAGELFF	TGCGCCAGCAGCCAAGGACCGTTGAGCGGGGGGGCGGCCGGGGAGCTGTTTTTT
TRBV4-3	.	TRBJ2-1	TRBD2	CASSQDLIITSGPSSYNEQFF	TGCGCCAGCAGCCAAGATTTAATTATTACTAGCGGGCCGAGCTCCTACAATGAGCAGTTCTTC
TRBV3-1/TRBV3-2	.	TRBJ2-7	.	CASSQAYLSSYEQYF	TGTGCCAGCAGCCAAGCGTACCTTAGCTCCTACGAGCAGTACTTC
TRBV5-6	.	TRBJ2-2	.	CASSLGRNTGELFF	TGTGCCAGCAGCTTGGGACGGAACACCGGGGAGCTGTTTTTT
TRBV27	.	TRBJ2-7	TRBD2	CASRFSGRSYEQYF	TGTGCCAGCAGGTTTAGCGGGAGGTCTTACGAGCAGTACTTC
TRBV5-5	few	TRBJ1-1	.	CASSLLEGLGSTEAFF	TGTGCCAGCAGCTTGCTCGAGGGGCTTGGTAGCACTGAAGCTTTCTTT
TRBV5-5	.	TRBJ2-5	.	CASSLWGQAQETQYF	TGTGCCAGCAGCTTGTGGGGCCAGGCCCAAGAGACCCAGTACTTC